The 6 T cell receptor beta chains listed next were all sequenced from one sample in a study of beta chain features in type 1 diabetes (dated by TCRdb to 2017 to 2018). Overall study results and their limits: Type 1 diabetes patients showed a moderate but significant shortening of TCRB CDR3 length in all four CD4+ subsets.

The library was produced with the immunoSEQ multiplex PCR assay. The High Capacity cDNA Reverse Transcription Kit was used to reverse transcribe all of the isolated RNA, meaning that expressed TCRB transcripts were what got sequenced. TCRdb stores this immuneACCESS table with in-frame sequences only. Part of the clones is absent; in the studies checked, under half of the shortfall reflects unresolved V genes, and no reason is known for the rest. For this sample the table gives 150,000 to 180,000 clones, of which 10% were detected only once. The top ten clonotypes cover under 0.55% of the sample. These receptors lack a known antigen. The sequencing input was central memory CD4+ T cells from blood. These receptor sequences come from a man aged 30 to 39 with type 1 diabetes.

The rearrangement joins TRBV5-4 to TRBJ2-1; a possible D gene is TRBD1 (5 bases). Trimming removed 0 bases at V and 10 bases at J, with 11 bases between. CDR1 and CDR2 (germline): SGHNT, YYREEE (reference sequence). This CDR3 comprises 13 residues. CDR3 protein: CASSLEGLKEQFF. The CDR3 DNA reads TGTGCCAGCAGCTTGGAGGGGTTGAAGGAGCAGTTCTTC.

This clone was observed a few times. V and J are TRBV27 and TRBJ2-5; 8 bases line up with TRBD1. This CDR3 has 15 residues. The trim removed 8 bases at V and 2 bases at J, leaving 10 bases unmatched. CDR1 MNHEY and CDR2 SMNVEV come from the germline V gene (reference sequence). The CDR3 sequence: CASRYGRGLQETQYF. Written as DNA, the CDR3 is TGTGCCAGCCGTTATGGCAGGGGGCTTCAAGAGACCCAGTACTTC.

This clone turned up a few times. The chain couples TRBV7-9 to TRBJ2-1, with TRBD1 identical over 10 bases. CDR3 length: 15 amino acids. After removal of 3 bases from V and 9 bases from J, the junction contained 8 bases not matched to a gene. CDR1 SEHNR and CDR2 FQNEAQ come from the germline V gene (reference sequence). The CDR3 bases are TGTGCCAGCAGCTTGGGGATGACAGGGGGCTCTGAGCAGTTCTTC. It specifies CASSLGMTGGSEQFF.

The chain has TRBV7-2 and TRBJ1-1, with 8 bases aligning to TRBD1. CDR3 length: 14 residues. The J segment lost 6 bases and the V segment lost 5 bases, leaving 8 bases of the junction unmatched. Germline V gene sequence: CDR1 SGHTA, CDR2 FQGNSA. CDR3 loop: CASSPGQGLSEAFF. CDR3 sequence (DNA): TGTGCCAGCAGCCCAGGACAGGGTTTATCTGAAGCTTTCTTT. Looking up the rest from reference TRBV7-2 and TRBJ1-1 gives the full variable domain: GAGVSQSPSNKVTEKGKDVELRCDPISGHTALYWYRQSLGQGLEFLIYFQGNSAPDKSGLPSDRFSAERTGGSVSTLTIQRTQQEDSAVYLCASSPGQGLSEAFFGQGTRLTVV.

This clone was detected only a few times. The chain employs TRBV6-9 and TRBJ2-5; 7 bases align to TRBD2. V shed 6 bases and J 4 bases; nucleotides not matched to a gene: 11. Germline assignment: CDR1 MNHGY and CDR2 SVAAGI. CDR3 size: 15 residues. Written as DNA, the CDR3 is TGTGCCAGCAGACCCTCCTTTGGGGAGGGAGAGACCCAGTACTTC. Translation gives CASRPSFGEGETQYF.

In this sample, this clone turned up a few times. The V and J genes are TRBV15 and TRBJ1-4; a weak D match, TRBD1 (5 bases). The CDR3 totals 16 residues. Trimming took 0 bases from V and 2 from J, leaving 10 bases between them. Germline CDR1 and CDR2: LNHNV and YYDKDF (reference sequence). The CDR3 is CATSRDFGATNEKLFF. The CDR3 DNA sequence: TGTGCCACCAGCAGAGATTTTGGGGCGACTAATGAAAAACTGTTTTTT.